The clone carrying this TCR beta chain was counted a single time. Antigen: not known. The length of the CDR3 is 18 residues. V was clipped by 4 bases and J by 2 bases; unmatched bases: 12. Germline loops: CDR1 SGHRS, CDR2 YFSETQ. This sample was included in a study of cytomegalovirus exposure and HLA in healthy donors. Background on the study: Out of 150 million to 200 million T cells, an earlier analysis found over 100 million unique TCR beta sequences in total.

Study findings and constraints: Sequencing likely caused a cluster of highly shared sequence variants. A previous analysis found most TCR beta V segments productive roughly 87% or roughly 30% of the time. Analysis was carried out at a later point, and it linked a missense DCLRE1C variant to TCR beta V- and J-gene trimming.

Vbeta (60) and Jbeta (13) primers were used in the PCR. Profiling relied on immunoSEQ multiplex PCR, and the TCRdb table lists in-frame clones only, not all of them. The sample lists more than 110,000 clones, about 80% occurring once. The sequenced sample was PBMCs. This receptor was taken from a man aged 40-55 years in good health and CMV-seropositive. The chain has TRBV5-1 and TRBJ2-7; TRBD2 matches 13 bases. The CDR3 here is CASSPAPLTSGRTYEQYF. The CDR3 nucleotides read TGCGCCAGCAGCCCCGCGCCACTGACTAGCGGGAGGACCTACGAGCAGTACTTC.